Reported below is one T cell receptor (beta chain). This sample was taken from a study of blood T cell repertoires in COVID-19. Across the study: Sites in the United States, Italy and Spain provided acute and convalescent COVID-19 samples. PBMCs, B-cell-depleted T cells, or T cells were the source of the cDNA or gDNA that made up the material.

CDR1 and CDR2 (germline): SGHTA, FQGTGA. This CDR3 has 14 residues. The junction had 8 bases not matched to a gene; V was cut back by 5 bases and J by 9 bases. In the original processing: Researchers report that nucleated cell counts were estimated from reference gene primer amplification. Profiling relied on immunoSEQ multiplex PCR, and the TCRdb table lists in-frame clones only, not all of them. That table supplies the V and J calls and clone size; D and trimming were determined from the DNA. The sample holds fewer than 250,000 clones, roughly nine tenths seen once. The chain carries TRBV7-3 and TRBJ2-3; 10 positions agree with TRBD1. Sequencing was performed on peripheral blood. This clonotype was obtained from a woman in her sixties or seventies with acute or convalescent COVID-19. The CDR3: CASSVRGQGGTQYF. The DNA of the CDR3 is TGTGCCAGCAGCGTAAGAGGACAGGGGGGAACGCAGTATTTT.